The rows below give T cell receptor beta chains drawn from one sample of a study of T-cell reconstitution after alpha-beta-depleted transplantation in children. TCRdb fed the PCR reads into MiXCR, producing one record per CDR3 protein. The data contain 200,000 to 250,000 distinct CDR3 sequences, around 9.5% of them singletons. Source: PBMCs from the stem cell graft donor, taken from the stem cell graft. Receptors originate from a human donor who donated a stem cell graft to a child with acute lymphoblastic leukemia. Each CDR3 is given without its conserved first and last residue. The D gene is left open where the match is weak. Clone size, where shown, is once, few, many, or a class for clones that have expanded.

NA	TRBV12-5	NA	ASGFDYNTEAF
TRBD1	TRBV4-3	many	ASSLGQPNNEQF
NA	TRBV5-1	many	ASSLGEFTDTQY
TRBD2	TRBV27	many	ASSFGFGGGDGNEQF
TRBD1	TRBV4-2	few	ASSRQGIKNIQY
TRBD1	TRBV5-1	many	ASSLGQGDWNTEAF
NA	TRBV7-2	many	ASSLAWVNTEAF
NA	TRBV2	many	ASRVGTAVEQF
TRBD1	TRBV20-1	many	SARGQGIGYTEAF
NA	TRBV9	few	ASSAAGINEKLF
TRBD1	TRBV5-1	many	ASSLATGGVETQY
TRBD1	TRBV10-1	few	ASRPGQGGTEAF
TRBD1	TRBV7-9	NA	ASSFSRTGYNEQF
NA	TRBV5-1	NA	ASSLDGGRSGEAF
NA	TRBV5-1	many	ASSSATGSYNEQF
NA	TRBV2	many	ASSEFPKKDNQPQH
TRBD1	TRBV2	NA	ASRGTGDTGELF
NA	TRBV3-1	few	ASSEGRGNTEAF
NA	TRBV20-1	many	SARGQTKNIQY
TRBD1	TRBV5-1	many	ASSSRTGGTDTQY
NA	TRBV5-1	few	ASSWDYFSQKLF
NA	TRBV9	few	ASSARVDTEAF
TRBD1	TRBV20-1	many	SARPTLGQGLSNQPQH
NA	TRBV21-1	few	ASSFSCGGEVAGNTIY
NA	TRBV3-1	many	ASSLTRALNTEAF
NA	TRBV12-3/TRBV12-4	many	ASSLDTNKQAF
NA	TRBV5-1	NA	ASSLAIRGIGDEQF
NA	TRBV30	few	AWSVSRDYHRGYT
TRBD1	TRBV20-1	few	SASSPGQVTSNYGYT
TRBD1	TRBV29-1	many	SVYRGYSMNTEAF
NA	TRBV20-1	few	SARDYRQGLNGELF
TRBD1	TRBV5-1	few	ASSRGVTGGASGEQF
TRBD1	TRBV12-3/TRBV12-4	few	ASSYPGGTGELF
NA	TRBV29-1	many	SAPRPQRSYNEQF
NA	TRBV7-9	few	ASSSQTEAPQETQY
NA	TRBV5-5	many	ASSLEMQVQGGAQH
NA	TRBV5-1	many	ASSLGFGQLLYNEQF
NA	TRBV5-6	few	ASSLKGYGANVLT
NA	TRBV5-1	NA	ASSMDGDSYNEQF
NA	TRBV10-1	few	ASSPSGSWTSSYEQY
NA	TRBV12-3/TRBV12-4	NA	ASSYAGASQPQH
NA	TRBV4-3	NA	ASSREILNTDTQY
TRBD2	TRBV10-3	NA	AISGASSGVQETQY
TRBD1	TRBV5-1	few	ASNLGQGVSEYYEQY
TRBD1	TRBV12-3/TRBV12-4	many	ASSYGTGGTGELF
TRBD2	TRBV12-3/TRBV12-4	NA	ASRRLAMNTGELF
TRBD1	TRBV9	NA	ASSVGGTGYTDTQY
NA	TRBV7-6	NA	ASSLGGGLQPQH
TRBD1	TRBV20-1	few	SARGGQIYTEAF